This is a list of T cell receptor beta chains from one sample in a study of preoperative IRX-2 immunotherapy in early breast cancer. The assay was immunoSEQ multiplex PCR, and TCRdb's table has in-frame clones only and misses some. Counted here are 28,000 or so clones, about 90% occurring once; the ten biggest clones make up just over 9.5%. The sample was taken from a patient treated with IRX-2 immunotherapy. The receptors derive from a human donor with breast cancer. The CDR3 runs from the conserved cysteine through the conserved F or W. The D gene is left open where the match is weak. Clone sizes are given selectively: once, few, many, or a class where the clone is expanded.

D	V	size	J	CDR3	DNA
NA	TRBV6-1	NA	TRBJ2-7	CASSEGPVGGEQYF	TGTGCCAGCAGTGAGGGGCCCGTCGGGGGCGAGCAGTACTTC
NA	TRBV7-2	once	TRBJ2-5	CASSLASTRETQYF	TGTGCCAGCAGCTTAGCGTCCACCCGGGAGACCCAGTACTTC
NA	TRBV27	NA	TRBJ2-7	CASSLTGLIYEQYF	TGTGCCAGCAGTTTAACCGGGCTTATCTACGAGCAGTACTTC
NA	TRBV2	NA	TRBJ2-5	CASSVVWGQTQETQYF	TGTGCCAGCAGTGTAGTGTGGGGCCAGACTCAAGAGACCCAGTACTTC
NA	TRBV11-2	few	TRBJ2-2	CASSLDGLAGELFF	TGTGCCAGCAGCTTAGATGGGCTGGCCGGGGAGCTGTTTTTT
NA	TRBV11-2	once	TRBJ2-1	CASSLGGGQFF	TGTGCCAGCAGCTTAGGGGGTGGGCAGTTCTTC
TRBD1	TRBV5-1	NA	TRBJ1-3	CASSLAEGQTDTIYF	TGCGCCAGCAGCTTGGCCGAGGGACAGACGGACACCATATATTTT
NA	TRBV28	NA	TRBJ2-7	CASSFGDYEQYF	TGTGCCAGCAGTTTCGGGGACTACGAGCAGTACTTC
NA	TRBV10-3	NA	TRBJ1-2	CAISDLQYGYTF	TGTGCCATCAGTGACTTACAATATGGCTACACCTTC
TRBD1	TRBV6-1	NA	TRBJ1-2	CASSELQAGQISYGYTF	TGTGCCAGCAGTGAACTTCAAGCGGGACAGATTAGTTATGGCTACACCTTC
NA	TRBV29-1	NA	TRBJ2-1	CSATGWPYNEQFF	TGCAGCGCCACAGGGTGGCCCTACAATGAGCAGTTCTTC
NA	TRBV10-2	NA	TRBJ1-1	CASSASGNTEAFF	TGCGCCAGCAGCGCATCGGGGAACACTGAAGCTTTCTTT